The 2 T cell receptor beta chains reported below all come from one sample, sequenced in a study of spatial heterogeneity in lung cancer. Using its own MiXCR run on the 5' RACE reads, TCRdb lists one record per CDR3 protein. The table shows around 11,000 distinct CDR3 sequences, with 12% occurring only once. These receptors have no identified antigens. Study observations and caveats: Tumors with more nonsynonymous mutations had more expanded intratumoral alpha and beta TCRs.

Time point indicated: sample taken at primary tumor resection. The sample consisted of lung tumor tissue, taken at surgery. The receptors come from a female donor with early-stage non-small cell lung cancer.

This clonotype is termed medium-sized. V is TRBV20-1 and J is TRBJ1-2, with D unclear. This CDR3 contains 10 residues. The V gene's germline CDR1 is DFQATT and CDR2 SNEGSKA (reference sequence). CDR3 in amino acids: CSYPMDGYTF. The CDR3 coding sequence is TGCAGCTACCCAATGGACGGCTACACCTTC.

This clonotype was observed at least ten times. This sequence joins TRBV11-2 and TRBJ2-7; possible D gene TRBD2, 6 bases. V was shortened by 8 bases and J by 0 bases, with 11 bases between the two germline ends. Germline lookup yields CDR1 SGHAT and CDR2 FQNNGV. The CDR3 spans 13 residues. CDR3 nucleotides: TGTGCCAGCTACGGAGGGAGCTCCTACGAGCAGTACTTC. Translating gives CASYGGSSYEQYF.